The next 20 T cell receptor beta chains were all read from a single sample in a study of technical replicates of blood from a few donors. Profiled with immunoSEQ multiplex PCR; TCRdb holds only in-frame clones, not every one. This sample has fewer than 65,000 clones, with about 90% found just once. The sample comprised PBMCs. These TCRs come from a human donor in good health. Some clones in this sample may be carry-over from other donors' samples.

The V and J genes are TRBV7-7 and TRBJ2-2; 8 bases agree with TRBD2. V was pared by 5 bases and J by 0 bases, with 8 bases of the junction left unmatched. The CDR3 is 17 amino acids. Germline loops: CDR1 SSHAT, CDR2 FNYEAQ (reference sequence). In DNA form, the CDR3 reads TGTGCCAGCAGCCCCGGACTAGCTATTACGAACACCGGGGAGCTGTTTTTT. Its protein is CASSPGLAITNTGELFF.

The V gene is TRBV5-1, the J gene TRBJ1-5; a possible D gene is TRBD1 (5 bases). CDR3 size: 14 residues. With 4 bases removed from V and 7 bases from J, the gap between germline ends came to 15 bases. The germline gives CDR1 SGHRS, CDR2 YFSETQ. The CDR3 protein is CASSQDSTAQPQHF. The DNA of the CDR3 is TGCGCCAGCAGCCAAGACAGTACGGCGCAGCCCCAGCATTTT.

The chain couples TRBV15 to TRBJ2-7, with TRBD1 as a possible D gene (6 bases). This CDR3 has 14 amino acids. Germline CDR1 and CDR2: LNHNV and YYDKDF (reference sequence). The germline V and J ends were trimmed by 1 base and 6 bases, with 13 bases remaining between them. CDR3 DNA sequence: TGTGCCACCAGCAGAGGCAGGGGTGAGTCCGAGCAGTACTTC. This codes for CATSRGRGESEQYF.

V usage is TRBV6-5 and J usage is TRBJ2-1, with 8 bases lining up with TRBD1. CDR3 length: 15 amino acids. Germline trimming cut 6 bases from V and 7 bases from J; bases unmatched to any gene: 11. CDR1 and CDR2 (germline): MNHEY, SVGAGI. CDR3 protein: CASRASGGKLNEQFF. CDR3 bases: TGTGCCAGCAGAGCATCAGGGGGCAAGTTGAATGAGCAGTTCTTC.

The chain has TRBV19 and TRBJ2-7; 7 nucleotides line up with TRBD1. After removal of 0 bases from V and 0 bases from J, the junction contained 8 bases not matched to a gene. Germline V lookup: CDR1 LNHDA, CDR2 SQIVND (reference sequence). The CDR3 totals 17 residues. The CDR3 region has the DNA TGTGCCAGTAGTATAGACACGACAGGGACAAGCTCCTACGAGCAGTACTTC. Translation gives CASSIDTTGTSSYEQYF.

The genes are TRBV5-6 and TRBJ2-1; maybe TRBD2 (5 bases). Trimming removed 2 bases from V and 2 bases from J, with 5 bases in between. The germline CDR1 and CDR2 sequences are SGHDT and YYEEEE. The CDR3 contains 13 residues. The CDR3 region is CASSFGAYNEQFF. In DNA form, the CDR3 reads TGTGCCAGCAGCTTCGGGGCCTACAATGAGCAGTTCTTC.

The chain joins TRBV5-1 to TRBJ2-5, with TRBD1 matching 9 bases. The trim removed 4 bases at V and 1 base at J, leaving 5 bases unmatched. The CDR3 totals 15 residues. Germline CDR1 reads SGHRS; CDR2 reads YFSETQ. The CDR3 sequence is CASSPTGGVQETQYF. As DNA, the CDR3 is TGCGCCAGCAGCCCGACAGGGGGGGTCCAAGAGACCCAGTACTTC.

The gene calls are TRBV4-2 and TRBJ1-2, with D possibly TRBD1 on 6 matching bases. Germline values: CDR1 LGHNA, CDR2 YNFKEQ. The CDR3 has 14 residues. The V end was cut by 1 base, the J end by 8 bases, with 14 bases between. CDR3 sequence: CASSQAGGRLGYTF. DNA of the CDR3: TGTGCCAGCAGCCAAGCGGGGGGCCGTCTGGGCTACACCTTC.

The chain employs TRBV4-2 and TRBJ2-7; 7 bases are shared with TRBD2. The CDR3 is 15 residues long. Trimming at V came to 1 base and at J to 3 bases, leaving 6 bases not matched to a gene. Germline CDR1 and CDR2: LGHNA and YNFKEQ. CDR3 amino acids: CASSQVREDYYEQYF. The CDR3 bases are TGTGCCAGCAGCCAAGTTCGGGAGGACTACTACGAGCAGTACTTC.

This rearrangement joins TRBV5-1 to TRBJ2-3, with 10 bases lining up with TRBD1. With 3 bases clipped from V and 2 bases from J, the junction kept 3 bases outside the gene matches. The CDR3 has 15 residues. Germline loops: CDR1 SGHRS, CDR2 YFSETQ. CDR3 nucleotides: TGCGCCAGCAGCTGGGGACAGGGGTTCACAGATACGCAGTATTTT. As protein: CASSWGQGFTDTQYF.

The chain has TRBV30 and TRBJ2-5, with TRBD1 identical over 7 bases. V was clipped by 1 base and J by 7 bases; unmatched bases: 3. The CDR3 has 12 amino acids. Germline assignment: CDR1 GTSNPN and CDR2 SVGIG (reference sequence). The CDR3 DNA reads TGTGCCTGGAGTGAGTCAGGGGGGACCCAGTACTTC. Translating gives CAWSESGGTQYF.

There are a few counts of this clone. The rearrangement links TRBV25-1 to TRBJ1-1; TRBD1 might be the D (6 bases). CDR3 length equals 11 residues. V lost 9 bases and J 5 bases, leaving 10 bases between the germline ends. Germline values: CDR1 MGHDK, CDR2 SYGVNS. The CDR3 DNA follows: TGTGCCAGTCAGGGGTTAACTGAAGCTTTCTTT. Protein product: CASQGLTEAFF.

The chain carries TRBV4-3 and TRBJ2-2; the match to TRBD2 covers 8 bases. Germline loops: CDR1 LGHNA, CDR2 YSLEER. The trim removed 0 bases at V and 5 bases at J, leaving 5 bases unmatched. The CDR3 runs 16 residues. The CDR3 nucleotides are TGCGCCAGCAGCCAAGATCGCGGGGGGAGTACCGGGGAGCTGTTTTTT. Its protein product is CASSQDRGGSTGELFF.

The rearrangement joins TRBV18 to TRBJ1-1, with D maybe TRBD1 (5 bases). V shed 3 bases and J shed 7 bases, with 15 bases lying between them. The CDR3 has 14 amino acids. Per the germline V gene, CDR1 is KGHSH and CDR2 is LQKENI. This chain's CDR3 is CASSPLLGGNEAFF. The CDR3, as DNA: TGTGCCAGCTCACCCCTGTTGGGGGGGAATGAAGCTTTCTTT. Full variable domain (rest looked up from reference TRBV18 and TRBJ1-1): NAGVMQNPRHLVRRRGQEARLRCSPMKGHSHVYWYRQLPEEGLKFMVYLQKENIIDESGMPKERFSAEFPKEGPSILRIQQVVRGDSAAYFCASSPLLGGNEAFFGQGTRLTVV.

The table lists this clone with a few counts. This sequence joins TRBV2 and TRBJ1-1, with D unclear. The V gene's germline CDR1 is SNHLY and CDR2 FYNNEI. CDR3 size: 15 residues. Trimming took 2 bases from V and 1 from J, leaving 11 bases between them. CDR3 nucleotide sequence: TGTGCCAGCAGTGAATGGATAGGGAGGAACACTGAAGCTTTCTTT. Protein sequence: CASSEWIGRNTEAFF.

The genes are TRBV19 and TRBJ1-5; D call uncertain. The CDR3 has 15 residues. Trimming took 1 base from V and 2 from J, leaving 9 bases between them. Per germline, CDR1 LNHDA and CDR2 SQIVND (reference sequence). For the CDR3, the DNA is TGTGCCAGTAGTATAGCGTGGAGGGGCAATCAGCCCCAGCATTTT. This translates into CASSIAWRGNQPQHF.

This chain joins TRBV4-1 and TRBJ1-3; D ambiguous. V was pared by 0 bases and J by 0 bases, with 9 bases between. CDR3 length equals 16 residues. Germline V gene data show CDR1 as MGHRA and CDR2 as YSYEKL. CDR3 amino acids: CASSQDGALSGNTIYF. The CDR3 nucleotides read TGCGCCAGCAGCCAAGATGGAGCGCTCTCTGGAAACACCATATATTTT.

This clone showed up just once. CDR3 protein: CASSLSWGYPQPQHF. CDR3 nucleotides: TGTGCCAGCAGTTTATCGTGGGGCTACCCTCAGCCCCAGCATTTT. The rearrangement uses TRBV27 and TRBJ1-5, with D possibly TRBD1 on 5 matching bases. The CDR3 contains 15 residues. Trimming took 0 bases from V and 6 from J, leaving 12 bases between them. Germline CDR1 reads MNHEY; CDR2 reads SMNVEV (reference sequence).

The genes are TRBV10-3 and TRBJ1-1; D gene unclear. CDR3 size: 12 residues. V shed 8 bases and J shed 1 base, with 8 bases lying between them. CDR1 and CDR2 from the germline V gene are ENHRY and SYGVKD. DNA of the CDR3: TGTGCCATCCGGCGGGAGAACACTGAAGCTTTCTTT. Encoded protein: CAIRRENTEAFF.

V usage is TRBV5-1 and J usage is TRBJ2-7, with TRBD1 as a possible D gene (6 bases). Germline V gene lookup returns CDR1 SGHRS and CDR2 YFSETQ. The CDR3 length is 15 residues. The ends were cut back, 0 bases at V and 6 bases at J, with 16 bases in the middle. The CDR3 spells CASSLDWGRSGEQYF. CDR3 DNA sequence: TGCGCCAGCAGCTTGGATTGGGGGCGAAGTGGCGAGCAGTACTTC.